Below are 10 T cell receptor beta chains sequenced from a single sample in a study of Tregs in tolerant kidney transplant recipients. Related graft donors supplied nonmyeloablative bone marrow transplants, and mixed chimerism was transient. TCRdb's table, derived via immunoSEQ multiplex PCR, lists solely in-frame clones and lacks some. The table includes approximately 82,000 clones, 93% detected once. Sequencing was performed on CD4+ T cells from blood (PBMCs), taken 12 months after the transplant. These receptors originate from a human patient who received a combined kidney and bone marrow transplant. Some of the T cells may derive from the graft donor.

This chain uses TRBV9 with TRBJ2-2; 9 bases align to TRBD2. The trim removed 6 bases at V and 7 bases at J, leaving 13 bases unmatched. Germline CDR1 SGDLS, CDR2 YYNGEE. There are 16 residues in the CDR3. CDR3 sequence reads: CASTDHHPRGGGELFF. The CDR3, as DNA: TGTGCCAGCACCGATCATCACCCGCGGGGGGGCGGGGAGCTGTTTTTT.

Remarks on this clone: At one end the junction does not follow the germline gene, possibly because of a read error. CDR3 in DNA: TGTGCCAGTTCCTACAGGGTAGAGGCATCGTTAAGAACCTTC. Its protein product is CASSYRVEASLRTF. The chain links TRBV19 to TRBJ2-7, with a weak D call TRBD1 (6 bases). The CDR3 sequence is 14 residues long. The germline CDR1 and CDR2 sequences are LNHDA and SQIVND (reference sequence).

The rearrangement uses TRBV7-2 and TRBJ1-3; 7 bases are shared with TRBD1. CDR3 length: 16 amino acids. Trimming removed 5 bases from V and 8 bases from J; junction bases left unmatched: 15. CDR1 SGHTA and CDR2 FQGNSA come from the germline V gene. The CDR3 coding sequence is TGTGCCAGCAGCAAAAGACAGGGCGCCTCCTCACACACCATATATTTT. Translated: CASSKRQGASSHTIYF. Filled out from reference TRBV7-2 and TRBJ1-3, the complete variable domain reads GAGVSQSPSNKVTEKGKDVELRCDPISGHTALYWYRQSLGQGLEFLIYFQGNSAPDKSGLPSDRFSAERTGGSVSTLTIQRTQQEDSAVYLCASSKRQGASSHTIYFGEGSWLTVV.

DNA for the CDR3: TGCGCCAGCAGCACAAAAGAAAAGACAGGGGATAGGGTGACCGGGGAGCTGTTTTTT. It is translated as CASSTKEKTGDRVTGELFF. The chain links TRBV23-1 to TRBJ2-2; 8 nucleotides agree with TRBD1. TRBV23-1 is flagged as an ORF with uncertain function. V shed 6 bases, J shed 5 bases, and the junction held 20 bases outside the gene matches. The CDR3 loop spans 19 amino acids.

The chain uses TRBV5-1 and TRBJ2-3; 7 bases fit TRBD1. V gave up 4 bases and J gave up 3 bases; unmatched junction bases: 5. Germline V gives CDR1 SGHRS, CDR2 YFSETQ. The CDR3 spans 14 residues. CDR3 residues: CASSPETGTDTQYF. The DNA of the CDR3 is TGCGCCAGCAGCCCGGAGACAGGGACAGATACGCAGTATTTT.

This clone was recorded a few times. This CDR3 reads CAITSGTGNSYEQYF. The CDR3 DNA follows: TGTGCCATCACTTCCGGGACAGGTAACTCCTACGAGCAGTACTTC. The chain uses TRBV10-3 and TRBJ2-7; 8 bases agree with TRBD1. With V trimmed by 7 bases and J by 0 bases, 8 bases remained unmatched. Germline V lookup: CDR1 ENHRY, CDR2 SYGVKD. CDR3 length: 15 residues.

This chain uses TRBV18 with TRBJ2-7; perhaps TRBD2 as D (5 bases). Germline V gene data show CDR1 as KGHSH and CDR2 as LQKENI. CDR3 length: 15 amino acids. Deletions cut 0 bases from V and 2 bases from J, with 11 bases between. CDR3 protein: CASSPPVISAYEQYF. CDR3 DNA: TGTGCCAGCTCACCACCGGTAATTAGCGCCTACGAGCAGTACTTC.

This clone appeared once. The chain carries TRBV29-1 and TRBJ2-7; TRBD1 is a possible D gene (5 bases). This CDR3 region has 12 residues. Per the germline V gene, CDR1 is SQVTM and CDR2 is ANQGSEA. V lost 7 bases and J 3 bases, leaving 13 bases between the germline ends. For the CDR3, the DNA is TGCAGCGGCCAGGGTTGGGACTACGAGCAGTACTTC. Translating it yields CSGQGWDYEQYF.

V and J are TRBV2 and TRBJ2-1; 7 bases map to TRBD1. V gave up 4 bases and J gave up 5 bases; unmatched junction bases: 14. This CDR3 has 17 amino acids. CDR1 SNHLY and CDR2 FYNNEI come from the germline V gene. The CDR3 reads CASSVYRGHPADNEQFF. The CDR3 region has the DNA TGTGCCAGCAGTGTGTATAGGGGGCACCCCGCGGACAATGAGCAGTTCTTC. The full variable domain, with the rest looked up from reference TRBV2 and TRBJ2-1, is EPEVTQTPSHQVTQMGQEVILRCVPISNHLYFYWYRQILGQKVEFLVSFYNNEISEKSEIFDDQFSVERPDGSNFTLKIRSTKLEDSAMYFCASSVYRGHPADNEQFFGPGTRLTVL.

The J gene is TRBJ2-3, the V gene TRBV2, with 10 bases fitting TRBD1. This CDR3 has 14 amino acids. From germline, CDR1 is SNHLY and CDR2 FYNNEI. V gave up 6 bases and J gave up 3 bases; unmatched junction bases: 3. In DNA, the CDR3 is TGTGCCAGCAGACCGGGACAGGGGACAGATACGCAGTATTTT. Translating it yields CASRPGQGTDTQYF.